This T cell receptor beta chain originates from a study of Ad26.COV2.S vaccination and SARS-CoV-2 variants. Study details: A participant enrolled in the COV1001 Ad26.COV2.S trial arm provided the sample.

Turning to this clone: Its antigen is not identified.

Noted treatment: 15 to 20 received Ad26.COV2.S at low or high dose, single or two shots; about 5 received placebo; per-sample allocation not given. The samples date from day 63 after the first vaccine or placebo injection. Recruitment in Boston yielded a donor of adult age, 18-55 years. The V gene's germline CDR1 is SGHRS and CDR2 YFSETQ. V lost 4 bases to trimming and J lost 0 bases, with 17 bases between them. The CDR3 sequence is 18 residues long. TCRdb's table, derived via immunoSEQ multiplex PCR, lists solely in-frame clones and lacks some. The repertoire has about 460,000 clones, about 89% of them found once; the top ten carry 1.5% to 2%. Study-level results: Quantification of TCR breadth and depth may have yielded underestimates of total T cell responses. People given the vaccine had a wider spike-specific TCR breadth than placebo recipients did.

Sequences were derived from peripheral blood, sampled in a trial of Ad26.COV2.S vaccine versus placebo. This chain connects TRBV5-1 to TRBJ2-6; no clear D gene. This TCR was sampled from a person between 18 and 59 years old who received the Ad26.COV2.S COVID-19 vaccine or a placebo. CDR3 bases: TGCGCCAGCAGCGAACCCCAAATTATGGGCTCTGGGGCCAACGTCCTGACTTTC. Its translation is CASSEPQIMGSGANVLTF.